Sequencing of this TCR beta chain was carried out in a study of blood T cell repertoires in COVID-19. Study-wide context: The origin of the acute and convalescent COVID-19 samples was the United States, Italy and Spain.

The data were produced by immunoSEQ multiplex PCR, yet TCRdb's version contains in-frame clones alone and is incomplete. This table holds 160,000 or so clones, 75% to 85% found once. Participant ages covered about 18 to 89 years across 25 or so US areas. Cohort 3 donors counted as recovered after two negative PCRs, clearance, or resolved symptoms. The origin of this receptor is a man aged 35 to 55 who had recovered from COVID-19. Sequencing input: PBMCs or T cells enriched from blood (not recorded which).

The DNA for the CDR3 is TGTGCCAGCAGCAACCAGGGCATCGTTGGCTACACCTTC. Encoded protein: CASSNQGIVGYTF. The chain employs TRBV6-6 and TRBJ1-2; tentative D call: TRBD1 (5 bases). V was cut by 6 bases and J by 7 bases, with 15 bases left in between. The CDR3 is made up of 13 amino acids. CDR1 and CDR2 from the germline V gene are MNHNY and SVGAGI (reference sequence).